This TCR beta chain derives from a study of blood T cell repertoires in COVID-19. Overall study context: Specimens from acute and convalescent COVID-19 originated in the United States, Italy and Spain. PBMCs, B-cell-depleted T cells, or T cells were the source of the cDNA or gDNA that made up the material.

This table comes from immunoSEQ multiplex PCR, and its TCRdb copy is limited to in-frame clones, with some not included. The table records 40,000 or so clones, 90% of them present only once. Trimming shortened V by 4 bases and J by 4 bases, and 16 bases separated the two germline ends. Germline-derived CDR1 and CDR2 are LNHDA and SQIVND (reference sequence). This CDR3 comprises 16 residues. This sequence joins TRBV19 and TRBJ2-2, with a tentative D call TRBD2 (6 bases). Specimen: peripheral blood. The receptor was derived from a man aged 50-60 years with active COVID-19. The DNA for the CDR3 is TGTGCCAGTAGTAGGGCGGGGACTTTGACCACCGGGGAGCTGTTTTTT. Protein: CASSRAGTLTTGELFF.